The TCR beta chain described here comes from a study of shared clonotypes between healthy human individuals. Whole-study results and caveats: Naive subsets generally exceeded memory subsets in estimated richness. The low donor count limited represented genetic and exposure-history diversity. Naive CD4 clonotype sharing across several donors was 4% to 5%. The generation probabilities recorded for non-shared clonotypes fell below those of clonotypes shared by all four donors.

As concerns this clone: The antigen is undetermined.

V shed 1 base and J 0 bases; nucleotides not matched to a gene: 5. CDR1 is KGHSH, CDR2 LQKENI, per germline. The length of the CDR3 is 18 residues. Assay: immunoSEQ multiplex PCR; the TCRdb copy retains only in-frame clones and omits some. Altogether some 1,600,000 clones are present, approximately 98% being singletons, with the ten largest covering roughly 0.4%. Sequences were obtained from naive CD4+ T cells sorted from blood. Subset indicated: CD45RA+ positively selected. The chain recombines TRBV18 with TRBJ2-4, with TRBD2 identical over 11 bases. The receptor's source is a man aged 30-40 years in good health. Here the CDR3 DNA reads TGTGCCAGCTCACCACTAGCGGGAGGGTTACCAGCCAAAAACATTCAGTACTTC. Translated: CASSPLAGGLPAKNIQYF.